The clone carrying this TCR beta chain occurred many times. Its antigen is not known. The record originates from a study of CD8 T cells in ankylosing spondylitis. Whole-study findings and limits: A TCR beta motif of several highly homologous variants seemed to mark ankylosing spondylitis blood.

Germline CDR1 and CDR2: SGHRS and YFSETQ. Trimming cost V 0 bases and J 0 bases; bases outside gene matches: 4. This CDR3 contains 16 residues. Making the TCR beta libraries involved quantitative 5'-RACE with molecular barcodes. TCRdb passed the 5' RACE reads through MiXCR, listing each CDR3 protein once. The sample gives around 25,000 distinct CDR3 sequences, 10% to 15% of which show up once; about 32% is in the top ten. The sequenced sample was blood. The chain combines TRBV5-1 with TRBJ2-3, with 7 bases fitting TRBD2. The sequence was obtained from a male donor with ankylosing spondylitis or in good health (not recorded which). The CDR3 DNA reads TGCGCCAGCAGCTTGGACCGGGGACTAAGCACAGATACGCAGTATTTT. It yields the protein CASSLDRGLSTDTQYF.